This T cell receptor beta chain was profiled in a study of CD8+ T cells in alopecia areata. Regarding the study as a whole: Both scalp clonality and the expanded CD8+ clones among the top 100 showed a significant decrease with tofacitinib. For lesional scalp, especially alopecia totalis/universalis, clonality was higher than in normal scalp. Scalp and blood retained many expanded lesional clones during tofacitinib.

A remark on this clone: Its specificity is unknown.

The treatment: oral pan-JAK inhibitor, 5-10 mg twice daily. Peripheral blood, together with lesional scalp punch biopsies, was collected from alopecia areata patients. Extraction of RNA preceded its reverse transcription into cDNA, which served as the sequencing template. Repertoires were generated with immunoSEQ multiplex PCR, while TCRdb's copy carries only in-frame clones and drops some. This table has 180,000 or so clones, roughly 63% appearing once. With V trimmed by 0 bases and J by 6 bases, 8 bases remained unmatched. This CDR3 contains 15 residues. Germline V gene sequence: CDR1 SGHRS, CDR2 YFSETQ.

The sequence came from a human donor with alopecia areata. This sample comprised CD4+ T cells sorted from blood, obtained around week 55, from a patient treated with tofacitinib. This chain connects TRBV5-1 to TRBJ2-7, with 8 bases fitting TRBD2. DNA of the CDR3: TGCGCCAGCAGCTTGGTTGGGACTAGTGGCGCCGAGCAGTACTTC. Translation gives CASSLVGTSGAEQYF.